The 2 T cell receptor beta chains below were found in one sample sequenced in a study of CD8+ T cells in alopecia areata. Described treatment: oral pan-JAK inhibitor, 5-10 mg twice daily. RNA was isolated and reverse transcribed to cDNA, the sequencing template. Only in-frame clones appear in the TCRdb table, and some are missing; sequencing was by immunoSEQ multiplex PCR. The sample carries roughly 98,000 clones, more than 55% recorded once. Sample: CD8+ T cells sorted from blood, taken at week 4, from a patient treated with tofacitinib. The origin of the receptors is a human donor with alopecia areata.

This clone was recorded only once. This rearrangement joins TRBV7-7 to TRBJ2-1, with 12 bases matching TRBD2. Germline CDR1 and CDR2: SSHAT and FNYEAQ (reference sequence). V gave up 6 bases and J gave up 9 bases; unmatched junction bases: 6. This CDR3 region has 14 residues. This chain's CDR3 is CASSPSGGAVEQFF. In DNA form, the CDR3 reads TGTGCCAGCAGTCCTAGCGGGGGGGCGGTTGAGCAGTTCTTC.

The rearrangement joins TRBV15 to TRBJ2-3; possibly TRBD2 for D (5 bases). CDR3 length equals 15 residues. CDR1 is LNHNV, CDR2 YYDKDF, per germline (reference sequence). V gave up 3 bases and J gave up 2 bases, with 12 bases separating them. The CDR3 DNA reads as TGTGCCACCAGCAGCCGGACGGGAAACACAGATACGCAGTATTTT. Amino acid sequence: CATSSRTGNTDTQYF.